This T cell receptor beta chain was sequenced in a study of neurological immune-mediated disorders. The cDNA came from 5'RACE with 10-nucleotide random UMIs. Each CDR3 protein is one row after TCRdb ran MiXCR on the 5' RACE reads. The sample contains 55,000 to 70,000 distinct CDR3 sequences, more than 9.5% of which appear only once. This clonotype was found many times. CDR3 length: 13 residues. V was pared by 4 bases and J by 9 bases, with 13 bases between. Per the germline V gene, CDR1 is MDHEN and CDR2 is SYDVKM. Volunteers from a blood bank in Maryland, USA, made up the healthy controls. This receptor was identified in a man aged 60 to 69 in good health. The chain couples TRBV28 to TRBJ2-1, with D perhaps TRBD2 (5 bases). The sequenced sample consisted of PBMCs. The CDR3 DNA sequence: TGTGCCAGCAGTTCCCGTGAGGGTGGTGAGCAGTTCTTC. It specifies CASSSREGGEQFF.